Following are 19 T cell receptor beta chains from one sample sequenced in a study of patients and donors after allogeneic stem cell transplantation. MiXCR, applied by TCRdb to the RT-PCR reads, yields one record per CDR3 protein. This table holds 400,000 to 450,000 distinct CDR3 sequences, roughly 17% found once. Sequencing used blood, either unsorted or a sorted T cell fraction (not recorded which). Receptor source: a human donor who was either an allogeneic HSCT recipient or a stem cell or donor lymphocyte infusion donor (not recorded which). It is not recorded whose cells these are; they may come from a transplant donor.

The chain carries TRBV4-2 and TRBJ2-5; 8 bases agree with TRBD2. Losses at the gene ends were 4 bases for V and 4 bases for J; bases not matched to a gene: 14. CDR3 size: 17 residues. Germline CDR1 is LGHNA and CDR2 is YNFKEQ. The CDR3 DNA is TGTGCCAGCAGCCCCACCCTAGGGCGGGGGGACGGAGAGACCCAGTACTTC. Its protein is CASSPTLGRGDGETQYF.

This clonotype has ten or more counts. This rearrangement joins TRBV20-1 to TRBJ2-7, with 10 bases identical to TRBD2. V dropped 3 bases and J dropped 5; count of bases not matched to a gene: 4. This CDR3 has 13 amino acids. Germline V gene data show CDR1 as DFQATT and CDR2 as SNEGSKA (reference sequence). In nucleotides, the CDR3 is TGCAGTGCTAGGGTGGGACTAGCGAACGAGCAGTACTTC. This encodes CSARVGLANEQYF.

The chain is built from TRBV7-9 and TRBJ2-1, with D uncertain. V dropped 1 base and J dropped 0 bases, with 7 bases sitting between them. Germline V gene lookup returns CDR1 SEHNR and CDR2 FQNEAQ (reference sequence). The CDR3 runs to 15 residues. CDR3 DNA: TGTGCCAGCAGCTTAGTGGTCAGCTCCTACAATGAGCAGTTCTTC. This codes for CASSLVVSSYNEQFF.

This clonotype was detected only a few times. The chain joins TRBV6-5 to TRBJ2-1; 8 bases align to TRBD2. The J segment lost 5 bases and the V segment lost 3 bases, leaving 3 bases of the junction unmatched. From germline, CDR1 is MNHEY and CDR2 SVGAGI. The CDR3 has 14 amino acids. CDR3 region: CASSYLGGDNEQFF. The CDR3 DNA reads TGTGCCAGCAGTTATCTCGGGGGGGACAATGAGCAGTTCTTC.

This clonotype was detected a few times. The chain couples TRBV3-1 to TRBJ2-2; D call uncertain. Germline lookup yields CDR1 LGHDT and CDR2 YNNKEL (reference sequence). The V end was cut by 0 bases, the J end by 8 bases, with 19 bases between. The length of the CDR3 is 17 residues. This chain's CDR3 is CASSQDPAFWVAGELFF. CDR3 nucleotides: TGTGCCAGCAGCCAAGACCCCGCCTTTTGGGTGGCGGGGGAGCTGTTTTTT.

J is TRBJ2-3 and V is TRBV28; D is unclear. The germline V and J ends were trimmed by 2 bases and 2 bases, with 5 bases remaining between them. The CDR3 length is 13 residues. Per the germline V gene, CDR1 is MDHEN and CDR2 is SYDVKM. CDR3: CASSLKPTDTQYF. The CDR3 nucleotides are TGTGCCAGCAGTTTAAAGCCCACAGATACGCAGTATTTT.

V and J are TRBV10-3 and TRBJ2-6; 8 nucleotides agree with TRBD1. The germline CDR1 and CDR2 sequences are ENHRY and SYGVKD. V was pared by 6 bases and J by 2 bases, with 6 bases of the junction left unmatched. The CDR3 is 16 amino acids. The chain's CDR3 is CAIRDQGAAGANVLTF. The CDR3, as DNA: TGTGCCATCAGAGACCAGGGGGCTGCTGGGGCCAACGTCCTGACTTTC.

CDR3 DNA sequence: TGTGCCAGCAGTTTGTACCTGGGACAGACCTACGAGCAGTACTTC. This gives the protein CASSLYLGQTYEQYF. The rearrangement links TRBV12-3 or TRBV12-4 to TRBJ2-7, with 7 positions matching TRBD1. With 3 bases clipped from V and 2 bases from J, the junction kept 7 bases outside the gene matches. This CDR3 has 15 residues.

This clonotype was seen a few times. The chain couples TRBV30 to TRBJ1-2; weak D call: TRBD1 (5 bases). Germline lookup yields CDR1 GTSNPN and CDR2 SVGIG (reference sequence). CDR3 length: 14 residues. V lost 1 base and J lost 8, with 17 bases in between. The CDR3 bases are TGTGCCTGGAGTGCGAGAGGAGGGGAGGGCGGCTACACCTTC. Translation gives CAWSARGGEGGYTF.

The table lists this clonotype with a few counts. This chain uses TRBV3-1 with TRBJ2-1; 10 nucleotides agree with TRBD2. This CDR3 has 18 residues. CDR1 is LGHDT and CDR2 is YNNKEL in the germline V gene (reference sequence). V dropped 1 base and J dropped 1; count of bases not matched to a gene: 7. DNA for the CDR3: TGTGCCAGCAGCCAAGGGCTAGCGGGGGTGGGGTCCTACAATGAGCAGTTCTTC. Its translation: CASSQGLAGVGSYNEQFF.

Many counts were recorded for this clonotype. The CDR3 loop reads CSARSGIYGYTF. The CDR3 nucleotides are TGCAGTGCTAGGTCCGGGATTTATGGCTACACCTTC. This chain joins TRBV20-1 and TRBJ1-2; no reliable D call. The V gene's germline CDR1 is DFQATT and CDR2 SNEGSKA (reference sequence). This CDR3 is built from 12 residues. V was pared by 3 bases and J by 5 bases, with 10 bases between.

This clonotype was detected only a few times. The chain has TRBV5-1 and TRBJ2-2, with unresolved D. Germline V lookup: CDR1 SGHRS, CDR2 YFSETQ. The CDR3 extends over 12 amino acids. V was clipped by 4 bases and J by 4 bases, with 5 bases between them. CDR3 bases: TGCGCCAGCAGCCCGACCACCGGGGAGCTGTTTTTT. Its protein is CASSPTTGELFF.

The rearrangement links TRBV3-1 to TRBJ2-3, with D maybe TRBD1 (5 bases). Trimming took off 2 bases at V and 5 bases at J, with 11 bases between the two ends. CDR1 is LGHDT, CDR2 YNNKEL, per germline (reference sequence). The length of the CDR3 is 14 residues. CDR3 DNA sequence: TGTGCCAGCAGCCAATTTACAGGACGAGATACGCAGTATTTT. Translated, it gives CASSQFTGRDTQYF.

The chain joins TRBV3-1 to TRBJ2-5; 8 bases map to TRBD1. J gave up 6 bases and V 2 bases, and 14 bases lay outside the gene matches. Germline CDR1 and CDR2: LGHDT and YNNKEL (reference sequence). This CDR3 region has 17 residues. The CDR3 DNA reads TGTGCCAGCAGCCAATCTCCCAGGGGGCTAATTAGACAGACCCAGTACTTC. As protein: CASSQSPRGLIRQTQYF.

This clonotype was detected a few times. V is TRBV27 and J is TRBJ2-3; D is undetermined. V lost 0 bases to trimming and J lost 8 bases, with 18 bases between them. Germline V lookup: CDR1 MNHEY, CDR2 SMNVEV (reference sequence). The CDR3 runs 16 residues. CDR3 amino acids: CASSLSGPPSLVTQYF. The DNA for the CDR3 is TGTGCCAGCAGTTTATCGGGCCCCCCGTCACTCGTTACGCAGTATTTT.

This clonotype was picked up a small number of times. The chain recombines TRBV5-1 with TRBJ1-6, with D maybe TRBD1 (6 bases). This CDR3 contains 15 residues. With 3 bases removed from V and 4 bases from J, the gap between germline ends came to 11 bases. Germline values: CDR1 SGHRS, CDR2 YFSETQ. The CDR3: CASSSYDRYNSPLHF. The CDR3 DNA follows: TGCGCCAGCAGCTCGTACGACAGGTATAATTCACCCCTCCACTTT. The variable domain in full, completed from reference TRBV5-1 and TRBJ1-6, reads KAGVTQTPRYLIKTRGQQVTLSCSPISGHRSVSWYQQTPGQGLQFLFEYFSETQRNKGNFPGRFSGRQFSNSRSEMNVSTLELGDSALYLCASSSYDRYNSPLHFGNGTRLTVT.

The V call is TRBV29-1, the J call TRBJ1-2, with TRBD1 as a possible D gene (5 bases). V lost 6 bases to trimming and J lost 0 bases, with 11 bases between them. The CDR3 extends over 13 amino acids. The germline V gene encodes CDR1 SQVTM and CDR2 ANQGSEA. CDR3 sequence: CSVTVPANYGYTF. The CDR3 bases are TGCAGCGTGACAGTCCCAGCTAACTATGGCTACACCTTC.

The chain is built from TRBV19 and TRBJ2-1; D is perhaps TRBD2 (6 bases). Per the germline V gene, CDR1 is LNHDA and CDR2 is SQIVND (reference sequence). This CDR3 contains 13 residues. The V end lost 3 bases, the J end lost 6 bases, and 9 bases lay between the germline ends. The CDR3 loop reads CASSITGGNEQFF. CDR3 in DNA: TGTGCCAGTAGTATTACCGGGGGCAATGAGCAGTTCTTC. Complete variable domain (other parts from reference TRBV19 and TRBJ2-1): DGGITQSPKYLFRKEGQNVTLSCEQNLNHDAMYWYRQDPGQGLRLIYYSQIVNDFQKGDIAEGYSVSREKKESFPLTVTSAQKNPTAFYLCASSITGGNEQFFGPGTRLTVL.

This clonotype was seen only a few times. The chain carries TRBV7-8 and TRBJ2-3, with D maybe TRBD1 (5 bases). The CDR3 runs to 16 residues. Between the trimmed V and J ends, which lost 6 bases and 0 bases, there was a span of 16 bases. The germline V gene has CDR1 SGHVS and CDR2 FQNEAQ. In nucleotides, the CDR3 is TGTGCCAGCAGAGAATCGACAGAGACTAGCACAGATACGCAGTATTTT. Its protein product is CASRESTETSTDTQYF. The full variable domain, in which reference TRBV7-8 and TRBJ2-3 provide the parts outside the CDR3, is GAGVSQSPRYKVAKRGQDVALRCDPISGHVSLFWYQQALGQGPEFLTYFQNEAQLDKSGLPSDRFFAERPEGSVSTLKIQRTQQEDSAVYLCASRESTETSTDTQYFGPGTRLTVL.